One sample yielded the 20 T cell receptor beta chains listed below, sequenced in a study of shared clonotypes between healthy human individuals. Profiling relied on immunoSEQ multiplex PCR, and the TCRdb table lists in-frame clones only, not all of them. In the table there are roughly 1.5 million clones, 95% to 99% of which are singletons. Material: naive CD4+ T cells sorted from blood. Sample subset: CD45RA+ positively selected. The receptors shown here come from a man aged 30 to 45 in good health.

The gene calls are TRBV18 and TRBJ2-7; 8 nucleotides agree with TRBD2. Germline CDR1 and CDR2: KGHSH and LQKENI. The CDR3 consists of 14 residues. V was pared by 3 bases and J by 3 bases, with 4 bases of the junction left unmatched. The CDR3 sequence: CASSPAGGYYEQYF. The CDR3 bases are TGTGCCAGCTCACCCGCGGGAGGTTACTACGAGCAGTACTTC.

The genes are TRBV10-3 and TRBJ2-7, with D hard to call. Trimming removed 3 bases at V and 8 bases at J, with 11 bases between. The CDR3 is 12 residues long. Germline V gene lookup returns CDR1 ENHRY and CDR2 SYGVKD. CDR3 sequence: CAISEGLGKQYF. The CDR3 DNA reads as TGTGCCATCAGTGAAGGCCTGGGGAAGCAGTACTTC.

V usage is TRBV11-2 and J usage is TRBJ2-5; no clear D gene. The CDR3 extends over 15 amino acids. Germline V gene lookup returns CDR1 SGHAT and CDR2 FQNNGV. V lost 1 base and J lost 0, with 9 bases in between. CDR3 amino acids: CASSLGSGHQETQYF. CDR3 coding DNA: TGTGCCAGCAGCTTAGGGTCGGGCCACCAAGAGACCCAGTACTTC.

V is TRBV19 and J is TRBJ1-1; D is uncertain. Trimming removed 1 base from V and 1 base from J, with 4 bases in between. In germline, CDR1 is LNHDA, CDR2 SQIVND (reference sequence). This CDR3 spans 13 amino acids. CDR3 sequence: CASSIGTNTEAFF. CDR3 DNA sequence: TGTGCCAGTAGTATAGGCACGAACACTGAAGCTTTCTTT.

The V gene is TRBV10-3, the J gene TRBJ2-7, with TRBD1 matching over 9 bases. Germline V lookup: CDR1 ENHRY, CDR2 SYGVKD. V shed 5 bases and J 6 bases; nucleotides not matched to a gene: 8. CDR3 length: 14 residues. CDR3 coding DNA: TGTGCCATCAGTTATCAGGGACAGGGAGGCGAGCAGTACTTC. This sequence encodes CAISYQGQGGEQYF.

The chain uses TRBV6-5 and TRBJ1-1; possibly TRBD1 for D (5 bases). V dropped 0 bases and J dropped 4 bases, with 9 bases sitting between them. Germline CDR1 is MNHEY and CDR2 is SVGAGI. This CDR3 is 14 amino acids long. The CDR3 DNA sequence: TGTGCCAGCAGTTACTCGGGCAGGGCCACTGAAGCTTTCTTT. This encodes CASSYSGRATEAFF.

The chain has TRBV6-5 and TRBJ2-7; maybe TRBD1 (5 bases). CDR1 is MNHEY, CDR2 SVGAGI, per germline. Trimming shortened V by 2 bases and J by 10 bases, and 18 bases separated the two germline ends. This CDR3 is 14 amino acids long. In DNA form, the CDR3 reads TGTGCCAGCAGTTACGACCCCAATCAGGGTACACAGTACTTC. This sequence encodes CASSYDPNQGTQYF.

Concerning this clone itself: Other DNA sequences from this sample encode an identical CDR3 as well. The genes are TRBV6-5 and TRBJ2-7; D gene uncertain. This CDR3 region has 12 residues. Between the trimmed V and J ends, which lost 0 bases and 4 bases, there was a span of 4 bases. The germline gives CDR1 MNHEY, CDR2 SVGAGI. The CDR3 region is CASSYSRYEQYF. The CDR3 DNA follows: TGTGCCAGCAGTTACTCCCGTTACGAGCAGTACTTC.

This clone was detected only once. V gene TRBV18 combines with J gene TRBJ2-1; 8 nucleotides match TRBD2. The CDR3 runs 16 residues. The germline V gene has CDR1 KGHSH and CDR2 LQKENI. The J segment lost 2 bases and the V segment lost 5 bases, leaving 8 bases of the junction unmatched. The DNA for the CDR3 is TGTGCCAGCTCAACATTAGCGGGGACCACCTACAATGAGCAGTTCTTC. It encodes CASSTLAGTTYNEQFF.

The V call is TRBV6-5, the J call TRBJ2-1, with D hard to call. The V end lost 6 bases, the J end lost 5 bases, and 8 bases lay between the germline ends. This CDR3 has 12 amino acids. Germline V gives CDR1 MNHEY, CDR2 SVGAGI. Here the CDR3 reads CASRKGHNEQFF. The DNA for the CDR3 is TGTGCCAGCAGAAAGGGTCACAATGAGCAGTTCTTC.

The genes are TRBV2 and TRBJ1-1; tentative D call: TRBD1 (5 bases). Trimming removed 1 base at V and 3 bases at J, with 15 bases between. The CDR3 contains 16 residues. Germline loops: CDR1 SNHLY, CDR2 FYNNEI. The CDR3 here is CASSEGGSVGDTEAFF. The CDR3 bases are TGTGCCAGCAGTGAAGGGGGGAGTGTAGGGGACACTGAAGCTTTCTTT.

The CDR3 DNA sequence: TGTGCCAGTAGTATGGCTTTTGGAAGAAGCTCCTACAATGAGCAGTTCTTC. Translating gives CASSMAFGRSSYNEQFF. The genes are TRBV19 and TRBJ2-1, with no clear D. Looked up from germline, CDR1 is LNHDA and CDR2 is SQIVND (reference sequence). This CDR3 contains 17 residues. Trimming pared 3 bases from V and 0 bases from J, leaving 15 bases between.

The chain is built from TRBV6-6 and TRBJ1-5; D is unclear. Germline CDR1 MNHNY, CDR2 SVGAGI (reference sequence). Trimming removed 0 bases at V and 3 bases at J, with 12 bases between. This CDR3 contains 16 residues. CDR3 residues: CASSYSAVRYNQPQHF. The CDR3 bases are TGTGCCAGCAGTTACTCAGCCGTCCGGTACAATCAGCCCCAGCATTTT.

The chain links TRBV12-2 to TRBJ2-7. TRBV12-2 is noted as a pseudogene. The CDR3 has 15 residues. The CDR3 bases are TGTGCAATCCTTTTTGGGGATTGGCCGGGCAGCGAGCAGTACTTC. Protein: CAILFGDWPGSEQYF.

Here the CDR3 reads CASSARAGGNYEQYF. For the CDR3, the DNA is TGTGCCAGCAGCGCGCGAGCGGGAGGTAATTACGAGCAGTACTTC. J is TRBJ2-7 and V is TRBV9; 9 positions agree with TRBD2. Germline V gene lookup returns CDR1 SGDLS and CDR2 YYNGEE. The CDR3 totals 15 residues. V shed 3 bases, J shed 4 bases, and the junction held 8 bases outside the gene matches.

This chain links TRBV30 with TRBJ2-3; 8 nucleotides line up with TRBD2. V shed 0 bases and J 4 bases; nucleotides not matched to a gene: 0. Germline loops: CDR1 GTSNPN, CDR2 SVGIG (reference sequence). The CDR3 is 13 residues long. Written as DNA, the CDR3 is TGTGCCTGGAGTGTAGCGGGAGCAGATACGCAGTATTTT. Its protein product is CAWSVAGADTQYF.

This chain joins TRBV10-3 and TRBJ2-2; 9 nucleotides match TRBD1. The germline V gene has CDR1 ENHRY and CDR2 SYGVKD. V shed 9 bases and J 3 bases; nucleotides not matched to a gene: 5. CDR3 size: 14 residues. The CDR3 sequence is CAIQGQGYTGELFF. CDR3 bases: TGTGCCATTCAGGGACAGGGATACACCGGGGAGCTGTTTTTT.

CDR3 DNA: TGTGCCAGCAGCCCCGGGACAGTTAACACCGGGGAGCTGTTTTTT. It is translated as CASSPGTVNTGELFF. This rearrangement joins TRBV9 to TRBJ2-2; 7 bases map to TRBD1. The J segment lost 2 bases and the V segment lost 4 bases, leaving 5 bases of the junction unmatched. Germline V CDR1 and CDR2: SGDLS, YYNGEE. The CDR3 sequence is 15 residues long.

A single count supports this clone. The CDR3 DNA reads TGTGCCATCCGCGGGGACAGTGATACGCAGTATTTT. It codes for CAIRGDSDTQYF. V is TRBV10-3 and J is TRBJ2-3; tentatively, D is TRBD1 (7 bases). CDR1 is ENHRY, CDR2 SYGVKD, per germline. CDR3 length: 12 amino acids. V lost 8 bases and J lost 6, with 12 bases in between.

The chain uses TRBV19 and TRBJ2-5; TRBD2 matches at 13 bases. The CDR3 is 16 residues long. The V segment lost 5 bases and the J segment 1 base; nucleotides outside the gene matches: 4. Germline lookup yields CDR1 LNHDA and CDR2 SQIVND (reference sequence). The CDR3 reads CASSFGTSGAQETQYF. CDR3 DNA sequence: TGTGCCAGTAGTTTTGGGACTAGCGGGGCCCAAGAGACCCAGTACTTC. The variable domain in full, completed from reference TRBV19 and TRBJ2-5, reads DGGITQSPKYLFRKEGQNVTLSCEQNLNHDAMYWYRQDPGQGLRLIYYSQIVNDFQKGDIAEGYSVSREKKESFPLTVTSAQKNPTAFYLCASSFGTSGAQETQYFGPGTRLLVL.